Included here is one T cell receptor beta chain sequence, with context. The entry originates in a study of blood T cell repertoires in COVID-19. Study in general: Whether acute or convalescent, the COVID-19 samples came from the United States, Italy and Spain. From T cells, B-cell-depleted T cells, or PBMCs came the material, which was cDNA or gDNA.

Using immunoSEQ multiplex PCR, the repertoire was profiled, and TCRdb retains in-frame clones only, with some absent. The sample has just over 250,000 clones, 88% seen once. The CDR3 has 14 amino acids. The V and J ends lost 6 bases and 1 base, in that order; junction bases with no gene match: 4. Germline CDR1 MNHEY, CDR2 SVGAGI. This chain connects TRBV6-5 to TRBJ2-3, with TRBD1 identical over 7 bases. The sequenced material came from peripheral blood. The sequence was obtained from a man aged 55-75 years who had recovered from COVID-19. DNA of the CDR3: TGTGCCAGCAGGAGAGACAGGGGCACAGATACGCAGTATTTT. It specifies CASRRDRGTDTQYF.